What follows is one T cell receptor beta chain and its context. Only one count was recorded for this clone. There is no known antigen for this receptor. No qualities accompany the bases; no much larger clone lies one base away. Looking up the germline V gene yields CDR1 MDHEN and CDR2 SYDVKM. The germline ends are 8 bases apart after V is trimmed by 3 bases and J by 0 bases. The CDR3 goes from the cysteine to the phenylalanine over 15 residues. The entry retains the CDR3 DNA only, 45 bases that are in frame from base 1. The data originate from a study of blood T cell repertoires in COVID-19 (dated by TCRdb to between 2020 and 2021). In terms of the full investigation: Collaborator samples came from the United States, Italy and Spain and covered acute and convalescent phases of COVID-19. The material from the prospective study consisted of cDNA or gDNA derived from T cells, B-cell-depleted T cells, or PBMCs. Deeply sampled blood TCRbeta repertoires from subjects exposed to, actively infected with, or recovered from COVID-19 were included in the dataset. The repertoires were released in a freely available public database intended as a resource for research on the immune response to SARS-CoV-2. Samples came from the ongoing ImmuneRACE study (first 160 participants) plus 1,254 subjects from 6 global collaborators. A de-identified subject ID, COVID-19 status, age in years and sex were almost always included in the sample metadata. HLA class I and class II types, where available, came from metadata supplied by the sample provider rather than from assay-based typing. General study outcomes and caveats: Clinical and demographic metadata were provided uncurated, with the amount varying by source and participant.

TCRbeta CDR3 regions were amplified from genomic DNA using the immunoSEQ Assay, a bias-controlled multiplex PCR. The study's own analysis went as follows. The number of nucleated cells in each sample was estimated by amplification of reference gene primers within the assay. To quantify the absolute abundance of each unique TCRbeta CDR3 rearrangement, sequence reads were collapsed and filtered. For each sample, productive Simpson clonality was calculated as the square root of Simpson's diversity index across productive rearrangements. TCRdb retrieved this table from immuneACCESS and kept in-frame rearrangements only. Not all clones are present; in checked studies, unresolved V genes account for under half, and no reason is known for the remainder. V and J calls and clone size come straight from that table; D and trimming were deduced from the DNA. In all, the sample holds 85,000 to 100,000 clones, and roughly 72% of those were seen once. The ten top clones hold 20% to 25% of the sample.

Collaborating institutions collected whole blood in K2EDTA tubes following their own protocols. For TCRbeta analysis, collaborators shipped samples in one of three forms: frozen whole blood, isolated PBMCs, or DNA extracted from either of those sample types. The source is a woman aged 55 to 70 in a cohort sampled during active or convalescent COVID-19. The chain uses TRBV28 and TRBJ1-4; TRBD1 might be the D gene, on 6 matching bases. Sequencing was performed on peripheral blood. The CDR3 reads CASSFRQATNEKLFF. The DNA is as follows: TGTGCCAGCAGTTTCCGACAGGCAACTAATGAAAAACTGTTTTTT.